This TCR beta chain was recovered during a study of lymphopenia after photon versus proton radiotherapy. Overall study results and limits: A bigger post-nadir fall in TCR diversity correlated inversely with survival time in deceased patients. After the lymphocyte nadir, photon-treated repertoires showed oligoclonal expansion, especially of CD8+ Temra cells. Authors raise, but do not show, better survival with proton therapy. Under photons, naive T cells and diversity fell while effector/memory populations rose.

As regards this clone: Its antigen is undetermined.

Method: immunoSEQ multiplex PCR; TCRdb's copy keeps in-frame clones and lacks some. The data contain 70,000 to 95,000 clones, around 80% of them singletons. Trimming left V 0 bases short and J 0 bases short, with 10 bases between. Germline loops: CDR1 SGHDT, CDR2 YYEEEE. This CDR3 is 16 amino acids long. J is TRBJ2-1 and V is TRBV5-6, with D unresolved. Sequencing was performed on peripheral blood, taken from a patient treated with proton-based radiotherapy. The receptor comes from a man aged 55 to 70 with pancreatic cancer. CDR3 DNA: TGTGCCAGCAGCTTGGGGTTTAAGAGCTCCTACAATGAGCAGTTCTTC. Protein sequence: CASSLGFKSSYNEQFF.